This T cell receptor beta chain was captured in a study of blood T cell repertoires in COVID-19. Overall study: Nucleic acid was either cDNA or gDNA, and it came from T cells, B-cell-depleted T cells, or PBMCs.

The germline gives CDR1 SGHDT, CDR2 YYEEEE. Trimming pared 0 bases from V and 8 bases from J, leaving 10 bases between. This CDR3 is 13 amino acids long. TCRdb's copy holds only in-frame clones and misses some; the assay was immunoSEQ multiplex PCR. The sample contains 310,000 or so clones, around nine tenths of which appear only once. Material: peripheral blood. The sequence came from a woman in her twenties or thirties with COVID-19, enrolled during active disease. This chain links TRBV5-6 with TRBJ2-3; a possible D gene is TRBD1 (6 bases). The CDR3 reads CASSLVQGTTQYF. The CDR3 DNA sequence: TGTGCCAGCAGCTTGGTTCAGGGGACTACGCAGTATTTT.